This TCR beta chain was sequenced during a study of cytomegalovirus exposure and HLA in healthy donors. Overall study results and limits: HLA alleles were associated with 18,000 or so TCR beta sequences in a later analysis at 0.05 false discovery rate.

As for this clone: Its antigen is unidentified.

CDR1 is SGHRS, CDR2 YFSETQ, per germline. Germline trimming cut 1 base from V and 3 bases from J; bases unmatched to any gene: 14. The CDR3 is made up of 18 amino acids. Primers for the PCR totalled 60 Vbeta and 13 Jbeta. Profiled with immunoSEQ multiplex PCR; TCRdb holds only in-frame clones, not every one. This sample has 110,000 to 150,000 clones, with roughly 86% found just once. The TCR originated in a man younger than 35 in good health and CMV-seropositive. This chain uses TRBV5-1 with TRBJ2-7; 9 bases fit TRBD2. The specimen was PBMCs. Here the CDR3 reads CASSLSGLALSGNYEQYF. DNA of the CDR3: TGCGCCAGCAGCTTGTCAGGACTAGCGCTGAGTGGTAACTACGAGCAGTACTTC.